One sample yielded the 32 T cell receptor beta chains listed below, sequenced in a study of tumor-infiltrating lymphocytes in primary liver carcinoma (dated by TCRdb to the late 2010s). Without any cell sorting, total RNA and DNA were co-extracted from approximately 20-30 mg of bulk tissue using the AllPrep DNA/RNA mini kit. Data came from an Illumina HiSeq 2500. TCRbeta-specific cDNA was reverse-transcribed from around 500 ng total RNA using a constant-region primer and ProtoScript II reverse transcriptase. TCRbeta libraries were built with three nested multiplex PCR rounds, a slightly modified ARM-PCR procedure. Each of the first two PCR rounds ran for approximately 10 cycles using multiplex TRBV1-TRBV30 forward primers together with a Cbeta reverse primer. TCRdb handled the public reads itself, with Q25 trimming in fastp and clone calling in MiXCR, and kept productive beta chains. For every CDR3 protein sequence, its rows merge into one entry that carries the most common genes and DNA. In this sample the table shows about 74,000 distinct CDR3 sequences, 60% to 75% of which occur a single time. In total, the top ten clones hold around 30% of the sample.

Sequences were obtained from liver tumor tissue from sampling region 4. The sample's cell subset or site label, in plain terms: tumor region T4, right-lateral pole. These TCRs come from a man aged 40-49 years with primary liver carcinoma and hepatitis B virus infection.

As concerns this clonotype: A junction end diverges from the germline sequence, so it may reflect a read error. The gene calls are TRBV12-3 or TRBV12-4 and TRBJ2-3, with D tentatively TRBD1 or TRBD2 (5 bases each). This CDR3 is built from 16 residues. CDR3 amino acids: CGSSSATSQGPDTQYF. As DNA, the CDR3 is TGTGGCAGCAGTTCTGCCACAAGCCAGGGACCAGATACGCAGTATTTT.

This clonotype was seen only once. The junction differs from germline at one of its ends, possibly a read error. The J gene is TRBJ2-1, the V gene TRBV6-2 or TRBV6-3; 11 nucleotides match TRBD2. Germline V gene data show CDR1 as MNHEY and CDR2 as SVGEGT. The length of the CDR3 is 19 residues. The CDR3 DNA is TGTGCCAGTAGTTACTTTCCGGGATTAGCGGGAGGGCCGGGCAATGAGCGGTTCTTC. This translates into CASSYFPGLAGGPGNERFF.

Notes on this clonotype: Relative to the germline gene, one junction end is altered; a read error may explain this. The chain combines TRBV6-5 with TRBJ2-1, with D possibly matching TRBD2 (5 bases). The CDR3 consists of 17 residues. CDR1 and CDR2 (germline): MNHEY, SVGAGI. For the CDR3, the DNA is TGTGCCGGCAGCCGGGATAGGGCGGAAGTTTGGGACAATGAGCAGTTCTTC. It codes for CAGSRDRAEVWDNEQFF.

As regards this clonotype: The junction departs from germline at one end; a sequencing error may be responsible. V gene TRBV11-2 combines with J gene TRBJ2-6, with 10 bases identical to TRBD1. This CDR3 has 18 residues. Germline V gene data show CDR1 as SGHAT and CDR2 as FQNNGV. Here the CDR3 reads CASSLGQGGPSGANVLTF. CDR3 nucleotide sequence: TGTGCTAGCAGCTTAGGACAGGGGGGCCCCTCTGGGGCCAACGTCCTGACGTTC.

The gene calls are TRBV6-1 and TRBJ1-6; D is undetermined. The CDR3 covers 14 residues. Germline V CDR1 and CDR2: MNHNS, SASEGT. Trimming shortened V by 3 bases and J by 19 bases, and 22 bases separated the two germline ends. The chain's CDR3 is CASSEGTRVSPLHF. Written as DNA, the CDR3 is TGTGCCAGCAGTGAGGGAACAAGGGTTTCACCACTTCACTTT.

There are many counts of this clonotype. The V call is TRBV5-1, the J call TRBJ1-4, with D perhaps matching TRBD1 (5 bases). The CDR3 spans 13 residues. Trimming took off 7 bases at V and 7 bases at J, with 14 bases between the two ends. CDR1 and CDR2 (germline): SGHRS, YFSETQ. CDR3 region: CASAMGDTEKLFF. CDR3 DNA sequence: TGCGCCAGCGCCATGGGGGATACTGAAAAACTGTTTTTT.

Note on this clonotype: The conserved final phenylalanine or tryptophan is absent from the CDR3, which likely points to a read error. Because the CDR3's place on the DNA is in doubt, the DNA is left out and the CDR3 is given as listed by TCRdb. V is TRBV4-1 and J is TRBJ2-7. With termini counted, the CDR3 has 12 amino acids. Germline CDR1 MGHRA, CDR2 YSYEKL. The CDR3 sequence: CASLGWSNERYS.

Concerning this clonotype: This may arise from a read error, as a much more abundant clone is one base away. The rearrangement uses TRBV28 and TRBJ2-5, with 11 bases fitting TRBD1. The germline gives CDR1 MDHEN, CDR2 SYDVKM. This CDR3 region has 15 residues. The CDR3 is CVSSLDRGHRETQYF. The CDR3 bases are TGTGTCAGCAGTCTGGACAGGGGGCACAGAGAGACCCAGTACTTC.

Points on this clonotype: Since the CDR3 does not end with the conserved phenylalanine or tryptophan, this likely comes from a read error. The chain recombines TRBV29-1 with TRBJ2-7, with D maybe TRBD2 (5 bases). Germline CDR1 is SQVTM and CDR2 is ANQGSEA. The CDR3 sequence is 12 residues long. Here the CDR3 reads CSSCLNSGEQYS. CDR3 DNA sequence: TGCAGTTCGTGTCTGAATTCGGGAGAGCAGTACTCC.

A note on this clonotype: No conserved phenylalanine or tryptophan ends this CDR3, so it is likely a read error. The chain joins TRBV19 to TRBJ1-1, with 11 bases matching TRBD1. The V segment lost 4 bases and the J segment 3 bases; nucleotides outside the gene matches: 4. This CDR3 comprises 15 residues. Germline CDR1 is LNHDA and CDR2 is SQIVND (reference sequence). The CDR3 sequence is CASSNPGQGDTEAFC. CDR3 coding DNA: TGTGCCAGTAGTAACCCGGGACAGGGGGACACTGAAGCTTTCTGT.

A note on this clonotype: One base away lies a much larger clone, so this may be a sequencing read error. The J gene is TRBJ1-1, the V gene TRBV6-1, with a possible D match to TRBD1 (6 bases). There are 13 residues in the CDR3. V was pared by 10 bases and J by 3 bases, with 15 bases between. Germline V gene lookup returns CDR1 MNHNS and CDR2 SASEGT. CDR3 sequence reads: CANTKQGDTEAFF. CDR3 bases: TGTGCCAACACTAAACAGGGCGACACTGAAGCTTTCTTT.

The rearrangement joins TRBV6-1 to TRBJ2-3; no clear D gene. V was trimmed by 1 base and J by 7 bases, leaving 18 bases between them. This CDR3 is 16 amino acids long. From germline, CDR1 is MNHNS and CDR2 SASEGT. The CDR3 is CASSEDPNPELYTQYF. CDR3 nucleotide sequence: TGTGCCAGCAGTGAAGACCCCAATCCCGAGTTATATACGCAGTATTTT.

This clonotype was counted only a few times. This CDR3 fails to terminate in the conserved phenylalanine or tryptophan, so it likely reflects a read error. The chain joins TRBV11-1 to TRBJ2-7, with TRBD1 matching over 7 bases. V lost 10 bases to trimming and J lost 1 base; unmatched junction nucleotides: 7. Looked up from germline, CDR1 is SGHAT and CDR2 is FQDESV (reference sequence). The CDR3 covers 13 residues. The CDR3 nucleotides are TGTGCCAACAACAAGGGACAGTCCTACGAGCAGTACTTA. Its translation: CANNKGQSYEQYL.

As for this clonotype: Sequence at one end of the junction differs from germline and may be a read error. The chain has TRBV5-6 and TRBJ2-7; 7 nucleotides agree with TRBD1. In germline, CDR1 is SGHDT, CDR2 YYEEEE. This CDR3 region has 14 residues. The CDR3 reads CSSTRTGQPHEQYF. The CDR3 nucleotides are TGTTCCAGCACCCGGACAGGTCAACCCCACGAGCAGTACTTC.

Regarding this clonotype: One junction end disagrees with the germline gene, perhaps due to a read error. The CDR3 bases are TGTGCCAGCAGTCCCTGGACTAGCGGGAGAGGGGGTAGGACCACAGATATGCAGTATTTT. It is translated as CASSPWTSGRGGRTTDMQYF. The chain is built from TRBV6-5 and TRBJ2-3, with 13 bases lining up with TRBD2. The CDR3 spans 20 residues. The V gene's germline CDR1 is MNHEY and CDR2 SVGAGI.

DNA for the CDR3: TGTGCCAGCAGCCCTCCCCGGACAGGGCACGTCTACGAGCAGTACTTC. Translation gives CASSPPRTGHVYEQYF. The chain uses TRBV11-2 and TRBJ2-7, with 8 bases identical to TRBD1. The CDR3 is 16 residues long. J lost 3 bases, V lost 5 bases, and 12 bases had no gene match. The germline V gene has CDR1 SGHAT and CDR2 FQNNGV.

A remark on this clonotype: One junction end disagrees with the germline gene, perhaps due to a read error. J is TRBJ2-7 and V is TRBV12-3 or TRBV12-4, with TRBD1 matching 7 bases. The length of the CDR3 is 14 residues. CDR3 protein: CASTSTGSGFEQHF. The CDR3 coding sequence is TGTGCCAGCACCTCGACAGGGTCAGGGTTTGAGCAGCACTTC.

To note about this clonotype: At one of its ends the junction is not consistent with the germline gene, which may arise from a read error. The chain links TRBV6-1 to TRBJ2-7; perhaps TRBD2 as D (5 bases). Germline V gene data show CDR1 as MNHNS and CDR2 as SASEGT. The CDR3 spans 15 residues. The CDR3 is CASSVMAHRGGEQYF. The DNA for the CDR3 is TGTGCCAGTAGTGTAATGGCACACCGGGGTGGCGAGCAGTACTTC.

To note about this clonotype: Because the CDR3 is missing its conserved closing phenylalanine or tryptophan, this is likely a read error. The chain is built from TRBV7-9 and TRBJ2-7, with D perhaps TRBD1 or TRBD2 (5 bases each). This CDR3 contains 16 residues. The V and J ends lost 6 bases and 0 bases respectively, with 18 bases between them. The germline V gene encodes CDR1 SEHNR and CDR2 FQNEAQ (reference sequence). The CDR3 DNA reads TGTGCCAGCAGTCCCGGGACGGGGAAAAGCTCCTACGAGCAGTACTCC. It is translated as CASSPGTGKSSYEQYS.

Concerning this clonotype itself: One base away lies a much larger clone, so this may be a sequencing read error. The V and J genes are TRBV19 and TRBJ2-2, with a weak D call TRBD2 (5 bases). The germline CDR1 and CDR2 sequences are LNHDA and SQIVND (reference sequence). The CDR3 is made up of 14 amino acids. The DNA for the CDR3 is TGTGCCAGTATTCGGACTGTGAACATCGGGGAGCTGTTTTTT. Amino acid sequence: CASIRTVNIGELFF.

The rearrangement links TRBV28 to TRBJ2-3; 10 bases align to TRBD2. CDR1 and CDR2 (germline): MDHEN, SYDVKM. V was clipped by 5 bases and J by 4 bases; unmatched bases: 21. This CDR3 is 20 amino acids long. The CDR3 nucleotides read TGTGCCAGCAGTGTCCCACTAGCGGGACCCAAATTAAGGGCCGCAGATACGCAGTATTTT. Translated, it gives CASSVPLAGPKLRAADTQYF.

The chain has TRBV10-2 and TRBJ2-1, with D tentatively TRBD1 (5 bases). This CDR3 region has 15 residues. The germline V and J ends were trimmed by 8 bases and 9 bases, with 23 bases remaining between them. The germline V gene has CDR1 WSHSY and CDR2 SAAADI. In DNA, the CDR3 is TGCGCCAGCTTCAATGGGGCAGACGGCCCCCGTGAGCAGTTCTTC. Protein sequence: CASFNGADGPREQFF.

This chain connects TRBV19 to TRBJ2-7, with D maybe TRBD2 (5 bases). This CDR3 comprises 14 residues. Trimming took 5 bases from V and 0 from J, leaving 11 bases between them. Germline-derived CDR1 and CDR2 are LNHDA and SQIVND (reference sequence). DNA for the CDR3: TGTGCCAGTAGTTCTAGTGAGGGCTCCTACGAGCAGTACTTC. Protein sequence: CASSSSEGSYEQYF.

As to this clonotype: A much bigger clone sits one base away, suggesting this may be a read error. In DNA, the CDR3 is TGTGCCACCACTGAAGGCACAGATACGCAGTATTTT. It encodes CATTEGTDTQYF. V usage is TRBV12-3 or TRBV12-4 and J usage is TRBJ2-3; D is unclear. This CDR3 has 12 amino acids. With 10 bases removed from V and 1 base from J, the gap between germline ends came to 9 bases.

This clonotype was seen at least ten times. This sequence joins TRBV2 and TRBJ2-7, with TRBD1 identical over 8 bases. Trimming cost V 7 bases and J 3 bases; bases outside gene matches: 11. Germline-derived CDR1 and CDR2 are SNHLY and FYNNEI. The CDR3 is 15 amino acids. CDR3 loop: CASMEQTGAVYEQYF. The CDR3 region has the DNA TGTGCCAGCATGGAGCAGACAGGGGCCGTCTACGAGCAGTACTTC.

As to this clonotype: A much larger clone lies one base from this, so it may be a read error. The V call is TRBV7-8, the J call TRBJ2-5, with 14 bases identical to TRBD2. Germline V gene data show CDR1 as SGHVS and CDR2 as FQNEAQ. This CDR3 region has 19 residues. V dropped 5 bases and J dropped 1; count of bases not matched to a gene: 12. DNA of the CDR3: TGTGCCAGCAGCCTGCGGACTAGCGGGAGGATGGAGTTCCAAGAGACCCAGTACTTC. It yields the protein CASSLRTSGRMEFQETQYF. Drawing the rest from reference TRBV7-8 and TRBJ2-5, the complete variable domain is GAGVSQSPRYKVAKRGQDVALRCDPISGHVSLFWYQQALGQGPEFLTYFQNEAQLDKSGLPSDRFFAERPEGSVSTLKIQRTQQEDSAVYLCASSLRTSGRMEFQETQYFGPGTRLLVL.

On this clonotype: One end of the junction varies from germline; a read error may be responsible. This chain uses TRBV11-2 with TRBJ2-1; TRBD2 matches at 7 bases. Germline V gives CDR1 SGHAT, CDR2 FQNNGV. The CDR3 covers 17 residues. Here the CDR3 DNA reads TGTGCCAACAGCCCGGGACTAACGGAGATTGGGTACAATGAGCAGTTCTTC. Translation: CANSPGLTEIGYNEQFF.

Written as DNA, the CDR3 is TGCAGCGTGCAGGACAGGCAGGGGGAGACCCAGTACTTC. Amino acid sequence: CSVQDRQGETQYF. The chain combines TRBV29-1 with TRBJ2-5, with 7 positions matching TRBD1. Per germline, CDR1 SQVTM and CDR2 ANQGSEA. The CDR3 loop spans 13 amino acids. Trimming at V came to 6 bases and at J to 5 bases, leaving 9 bases not matched to a gene.

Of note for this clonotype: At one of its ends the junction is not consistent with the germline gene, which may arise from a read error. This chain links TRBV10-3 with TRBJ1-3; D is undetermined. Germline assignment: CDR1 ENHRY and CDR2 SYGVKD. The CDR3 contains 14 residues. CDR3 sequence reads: CAIGIGLSGNIIYF. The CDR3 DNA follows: TGCGCCATCGGGATAGGCTTATCTGGAAACATCATATATTTT.

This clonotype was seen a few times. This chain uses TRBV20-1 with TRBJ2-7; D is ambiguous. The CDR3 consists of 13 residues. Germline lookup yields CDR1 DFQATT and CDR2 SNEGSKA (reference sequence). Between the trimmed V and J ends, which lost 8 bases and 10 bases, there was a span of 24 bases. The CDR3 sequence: CSPGLWQFNGQYF. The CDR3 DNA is TGCAGTCCTGGGCTATGGCAGTTTAATGGACAGTACTTC.

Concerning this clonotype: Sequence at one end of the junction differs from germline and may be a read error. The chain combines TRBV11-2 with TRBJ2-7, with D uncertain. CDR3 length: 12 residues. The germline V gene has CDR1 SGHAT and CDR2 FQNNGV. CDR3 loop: CASSRQRNEPYF. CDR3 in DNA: TGTGCCAGCAGCAGACAACGGAACGAGCCGTACTTC.

CDR3 sequence reads: CASSPAGPWDEQFF. The CDR3 nucleotides are TGTGCCAGCAGTCCAGCGGGCCCTTGGGATGAGCAGTTCTTC. The V gene is TRBV11-2, the J gene TRBJ2-1, with TRBD2 as a possible D gene (6 bases). The CDR3 spans 14 residues. The germline CDR1 and CDR2 sequences are SGHAT and FQNNGV. Trimming shortened V by 6 bases and J by 8 bases, and 17 bases separated the two germline ends.